This is a list of T cell receptor beta chains from one sample in a study of human T cells and chemical hapten exposure. Each CDR3 protein gets one entry after TCRdb re-called the RACE reads with MiXCR. The sample lists tens of thousands of distinct CDR3 sequences, 10% occurring once. Specimen: whole blood, collected in connection with sensitization to the hapten diphenylcyclopropenone (DPC). The origin of the receptors is a woman between 50 and 59 years old with alopecia areata. Some clones in this sample may be carry-over from other donors' samples. The CDR3 runs from the conserved cysteine through the conserved F or W. A D gene is named only where the DNA matches it firmly. For some rows the clone size is stated as once, few or many, or as a class when expanded; others skip it.

cdr3_nt: TGTGCCAGCAGCTTAGCGGGTAGCGGTGATGAGCAGTTCTTC; cdr3_aa: CASSLAGSGDEQFF; v_call: TRBV7-9; j_call: TRBJ2-1; clone_size: many; d_call: NA
cdr3_nt: TGCGCCAGCAGCTTGGGGGACTCGCGCCAAGAGACCCAGTACTTC; cdr3_aa: CASSLGDSRQETQYF; v_call: TRBV5-1; j_call: TRBJ2-5; clone_size: NA; d_call: NA
cdr3_nt: TGTGCCAGCAGGGGCGACAGGGGGCGGCCGAACACCGGGGAGCTGTTTTTT; cdr3_aa: CASRGDRGRPNTGELFF; v_call: TRBV27; j_call: TRBJ2-2; clone_size: NA; d_call: TRBD1
cdr3_nt: TGTGCCAGCAGTTTTGGGAGCGATGGCTTCACAGATACGCAGTATTTT; cdr3_aa: CASSFGSDGFTDTQYF; v_call: TRBV12-3/TRBV12-4; j_call: TRBJ2-3; clone_size: few; d_call: NA
cdr3_nt: TGTGCCAGCACGCGGGAGTTAGTAGAGACCCAGTACTTC; cdr3_aa: CASTRELVETQYF; v_call: TRBV12-3/TRBV12-4; j_call: TRBJ2-5; clone_size: few; d_call: TRBD2
cdr3_nt: TGTGCCAGCAGTTGGGACAGCCGGGGGTCCTACAATGAGCAGTTCTTC; cdr3_aa: CASSWDSRGSYNEQFF; v_call: TRBV12-3/TRBV12-4; j_call: TRBJ2-1; clone_size: few; d_call: NA
cdr3_nt: TGCAGTGCTATCCGGGACGCTAGCTCCTACGAGCAGTACTTC; cdr3_aa: CSAIRDASSYEQYF; v_call: TRBV20-1; j_call: TRBJ2-7; clone_size: few; d_call: NA
cdr3_nt: TGTGCCAGCAGCGTAGTGGCGAGCTCCCTGACCCACGAGCAGTACTTC; cdr3_aa: CASSVVASSLTHEQYF; v_call: TRBV9; j_call: TRBJ2-7; clone_size: NA; d_call: NA
cdr3_nt: TGCAGCGCAATGACAGGGAGGGAAAAACTGTTTTTT; cdr3_aa: CSAMTGREKLFF; v_call: TRBV29-1; j_call: TRBJ1-4; clone_size: NA; d_call: TRBD1
cdr3_nt: TGTGCCAGCAGCTTAGCGGGGCCGAACACTGAAGCTTTCTTT; cdr3_aa: CASSLAGPNTEAFF; v_call: TRBV7-8; j_call: TRBJ1-1; clone_size: many; d_call: NA
cdr3_nt: TGTGCCACCAACATCGGGGGCGCAAGTACCTACGAGCAGTACTTC; cdr3_aa: CATNIGGASTYEQYF; v_call: TRBV28; j_call: TRBJ2-7; clone_size: few; d_call: NA
cdr3_nt: TGCAGTGCCACGCTACAGAGGTCCTATAATTCACCCCTCCACTTT; cdr3_aa: CSATLQRSYNSPLHF; v_call: TRBV20-1; j_call: TRBJ1-6; clone_size: few; d_call: NA
cdr3_nt: TGCGCCAGCAGCCAAGATCCTGGGGGAACAGATACGCAGTATTTT; cdr3_aa: CASSQDPGGTDTQYF; v_call: TRBV4-1; j_call: TRBJ2-3; clone_size: few; d_call: NA
cdr3_nt: TGTGCCAGCAGTTCCCGGGACAGGGGTTTTAATGAGCAGTTCTTC; cdr3_aa: CASSSRDRGFNEQFF; v_call: TRBV7-8; j_call: TRBJ2-1; clone_size: few; d_call: TRBD1
cdr3_nt: TGTGCCACCACTATGGTAGGCATTCAGTACTTC; cdr3_aa: CATTMVGIQYF; v_call: TRBV6-1; j_call: TRBJ2-4; clone_size: few; d_call: NA
cdr3_nt: TGTGCCAGCACCGGGCCGGGGGTCGGCAATGAGCAGTTCTTC; cdr3_aa: CASTGPGVGNEQFF; v_call: TRBV2; j_call: TRBJ2-1; clone_size: NA; d_call: NA
cdr3_nt: TGTGCCAGCTCCCTGGGACAGCGGAATAATTCACCCCTCCACTTT; cdr3_aa: CASSLGQRNNSPLHF; v_call: TRBV18; j_call: TRBJ1-6; clone_size: few; d_call: TRBD1
cdr3_nt: TGTGCCAGCAGTTTTGTTGGAACAGGGGGCTCCTACGAGCAGTACTTC; cdr3_aa: CASSFVGTGGSYEQYF; v_call: TRBV28; j_call: TRBJ2-7; clone_size: many; d_call: TRBD1
cdr3_nt: TGTGCCACCAGTGACAGCTATGGCTACACCTTC; cdr3_aa: CATSDSYGYTF; v_call: TRBV24-1; j_call: TRBJ1-2; clone_size: many; d_call: NA
cdr3_nt: TGTGCCAGCTCACCAACTAGCGGGGCCCGGGCAAGCACAGATACGCAGTATTTT; cdr3_aa: CASSPTSGARASTDTQYF; v_call: TRBV18; j_call: TRBJ2-3; clone_size: NA; d_call: TRBD2
cdr3_nt: TGCAGCGTCACCAGGGGGCTGAGCACTGAAGCTTTCTTT; cdr3_aa: CSVTRGLSTEAFF; v_call: TRBV29-1; j_call: TRBJ1-1; clone_size: few; d_call: TRBD1
cdr3_nt: TGTGCCAGCAGTTTGTCAGGGTTCAGGGCCCAGCATTTT; cdr3_aa: CASSLSGFRAQHF; v_call: TRBV28; j_call: TRBJ1-5; clone_size: many; d_call: NA
cdr3_nt: TGTGCCATCAGTGGGGACAACTACGAGCAGTACTTC; cdr3_aa: CAISGDNYEQYF; v_call: TRBV10-3; j_call: TRBJ2-7; clone_size: few; d_call: NA
cdr3_nt: TGCGCCAGCAGCCACCCCATCTCCACCGGGGAGCTGTTTTTT; cdr3_aa: CASSHPISTGELFF; v_call: TRBV4-1; j_call: TRBJ2-2; clone_size: NA; d_call: NA
cdr3_nt: TGTGCCAGCAGTTCGGGCCCAGAGTATAATTCACCCCTCCACTTT; cdr3_aa: CASSSGPEYNSPLHF; v_call: TRBV5-4; j_call: TRBJ1-6; clone_size: NA; d_call: NA
cdr3_nt: TGTGCCAGCAGCTTAGACAGGGGATCCGACGAGCAGTACTTC; cdr3_aa: CASSLDRGSDEQYF; v_call: TRBV7-9; j_call: TRBJ2-7; clone_size: many; d_call: TRBD1
cdr3_nt: TGTGCCAGTAGAAAGGACAGACGTGAGAACACTGAAGCTTTCTTT; cdr3_aa: CASRKDRRENTEAFF; v_call: TRBV19; j_call: TRBJ1-1; clone_size: many; d_call: NA
cdr3_nt: TGTGCCAGCAGTGATGGGACTAGCGGGAATGAGCAGTTCTTC; cdr3_aa: CASSDGTSGNEQFF; v_call: TRBV2; j_call: TRBJ2-1; clone_size: NA; d_call: TRBD2
cdr3_nt: TGTGCCAGCAGTTTTTCACGTACCTACGAGCAGTACTTC; cdr3_aa: CASSFSRTYEQYF; v_call: TRBV12-3/TRBV12-4; j_call: TRBJ2-7; clone_size: few; d_call: NA
cdr3_nt: TGTGCCAGCAGGCGCCGGGGAGACTTCACCTACGAGCAGTACTTC; cdr3_aa: CASRRRGDFTYEQYF; v_call: TRBV27; j_call: TRBJ2-7; clone_size: many; d_call: NA
cdr3_nt: TGTGCCAGCAGTGAGACGTGGGCCAAAAACATTCAGTACTTC; cdr3_aa: CASSETWAKNIQYF; v_call: TRBV2; j_call: TRBJ2-4; clone_size: few; d_call: NA
cdr3_nt: TGTGCCAGCAGTTTGGCAGGGGGCGGGTATAGCAATCAGCCCCAGCATTTT; cdr3_aa: CASSLAGGGYSNQPQHF; v_call: TRBV28; j_call: TRBJ1-5; clone_size: NA; d_call: TRBD1
cdr3_nt: TGTGCCAGCAGCTCCCGTCCCGGTGGCGGGAGGAGTGATGAGCAGTTCTTC; cdr3_aa: CASSSRPGGGRSDEQFF; v_call: TRBV6-1; j_call: TRBJ2-1; clone_size: NA; d_call: TRBD2
cdr3_nt: TGTGCCAGCAGCTGGACTAGCGGACCCAATGAGCAGTTCTTC; cdr3_aa: CASSWTSGPNEQFF; v_call: TRBV11-3; j_call: TRBJ2-1; clone_size: few; d_call: TRBD2
cdr3_nt: TGTGCCAGCAGTGAAGCGCCGGGCGGAGATACGCAGTATTTT; cdr3_aa: CASSEAPGGDTQYF; v_call: TRBV2; j_call: TRBJ2-3; clone_size: NA; d_call: NA
cdr3_nt: TGTGCCAGCAGCTGGACAGGGCGAAATGAAGCTTTCTTT; cdr3_aa: CASSWTGRNEAFF; v_call: TRBV7-2; j_call: TRBJ1-1; clone_size: NA; d_call: TRBD1
cdr3_nt: TGCAGTGCTGGGGGTAGCGGGAGGGCTGTTGGTGAGCAGTTCTTC; cdr3_aa: CSAGGSGRAVGEQFF; v_call: TRBV20-1; j_call: TRBJ2-1; clone_size: NA; d_call: TRBD2
cdr3_nt: TGTGCCAGCAGTTCTAGCGGTGGAGCCCACGAGCAGTACTTC; cdr3_aa: CASSSSGGAHEQYF; v_call: TRBV28; j_call: TRBJ2-7; clone_size: many; d_call: TRBD2
cdr3_nt: TGTGCCAGCAGCTGGCGGGGAGCGGGAGTAAACGAGCAGTACTTC; cdr3_aa: CASSWRGAGVNEQYF; v_call: TRBV5-4; j_call: TRBJ2-7; clone_size: few; d_call: TRBD2